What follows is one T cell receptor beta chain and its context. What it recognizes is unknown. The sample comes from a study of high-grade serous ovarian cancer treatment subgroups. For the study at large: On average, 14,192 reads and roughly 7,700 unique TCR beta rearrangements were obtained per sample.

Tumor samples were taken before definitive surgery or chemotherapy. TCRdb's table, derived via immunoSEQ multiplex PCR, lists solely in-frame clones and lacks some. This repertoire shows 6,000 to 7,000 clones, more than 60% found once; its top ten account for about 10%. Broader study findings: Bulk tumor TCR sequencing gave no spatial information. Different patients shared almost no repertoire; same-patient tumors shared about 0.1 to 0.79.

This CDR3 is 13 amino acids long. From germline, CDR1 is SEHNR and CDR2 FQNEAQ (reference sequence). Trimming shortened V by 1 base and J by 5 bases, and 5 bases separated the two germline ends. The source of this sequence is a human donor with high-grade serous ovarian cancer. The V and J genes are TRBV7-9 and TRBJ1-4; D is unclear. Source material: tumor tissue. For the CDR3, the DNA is TGTGCCAGCAGCTTAGGCAGCAATGAAAAACTGTTTTTT. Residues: CASSLGSNEKLFF. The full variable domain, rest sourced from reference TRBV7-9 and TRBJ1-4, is DTGVSQNPRHKITKRGQNVTFRCDPISEHNRLYWYRQTLGQGPEFLTYFQNEAQLEKSRLLSDRFSAERPKGSFSTLEIQRTEQGDSAMYLCASSLGSNEKLFFGSGTQLSVL.